This passage covers 8 T cell receptor beta chains from one sample sequenced in a study of T cell responses to AZD1222 COVID-19 vaccine. The protocol was immunoSEQ multiplex PCR, while the TCRdb copy is restricted to in-frame clones and leaves out a portion. The sample holds tens of thousands of clones, roughly 88% seen once. The sample consisted of peripheral blood, taken on day 0 of AZD1222 vaccination. These receptors were collected from an adult in good health.

V usage is TRBV12-3 or TRBV12-4 and J usage is TRBJ1-1, with D possibly being TRBD1 (5 bases). The CDR3 runs 13 residues. V lost 8 bases and J 3 bases, leaving 13 bases between the germline ends. CDR3 DNA: TGTGCCAGCGGCTACGGGGCCGACACTGAAGCTTTCTTT. Translating it yields CASGYGADTEAFF.

The chain employs TRBV6-5 and TRBJ2-7; the match to TRBD2 covers 8 bases. Trimming took 2 bases from V and 2 from J; bases not matched to a gene: 8. Germline CDR1 and CDR2: MNHEY and SVGAGI. This CDR3 is 16 amino acids long. The CDR3 loop is CASSYRTSGEPYEQYF. In nucleotides, the CDR3 is TGTGCCAGCAGTTACCGTACTAGCGGAGAACCCTACGAGCAGTACTTC.

The genes are TRBV4-3 and TRBJ2-5; 7 bases line up with TRBD2. This CDR3 is 13 amino acids long. CDR1 and CDR2 (germline): LGHNA, YSLEER. The trim removed 0 bases at V and 7 bases at J, leaving 2 bases unmatched. The CDR3 DNA sequence: TGCGCCAGCAGCCAAGATTCGGGGGGGACCCAGTACTTC. Encoded protein: CASSQDSGGTQYF.

The chain has TRBV14 and TRBJ2-7; D gene unclear. CDR1 and CDR2 from the germline V gene are SGHDN and FVKESK. There are 12 residues in the CDR3. V lost 6 bases and J 0 bases, leaving 6 bases between the germline ends. CDR3 sequence reads: CASRQNSYEQYF. DNA of the CDR3: TGTGCCAGCAGACAGAACTCCTACGAGCAGTACTTC.

The gene calls are TRBV27 and TRBJ1-3, with TRBD1 identical over 9 bases. The CDR3 is 14 amino acids. Germline values: CDR1 MNHEY, CDR2 SMNVEV (reference sequence). After removal of 9 bases from V and 4 bases from J, the junction contained 7 bases not matched to a gene. CDR3 region: CARSNRGRGNTIYF. The CDR3 region has the DNA TGTGCCAGAAGTAACAGGGGGCGCGGAAACACCATATATTTT.

The chain links TRBV4-1 to TRBJ2-7, with 7 bases aligning to TRBD2. CDR1 is MGHRA, CDR2 YSYEKL, per germline. Losses at the gene ends were 0 bases for V and 3 bases for J; bases not matched to a gene: 2. The CDR3 spans 14 residues. The CDR3 region has the DNA TGCGCCAGCAGCCAAGATCGCGGGGGCTACGAGCAGTACTTC. Its protein is CASSQDRGGYEQYF.

This chain links TRBV7-3 with TRBJ2-3, with TRBD2 identical over 9 bases. Germline loops: CDR1 SGHTA, CDR2 FQGTGA. There are 16 residues in the CDR3. V was pared by 3 bases and J by 7 bases, with 11 bases of the junction left unmatched. CDR3 residues: CASSLGVAGADNTQYF. The CDR3 region has the DNA TGTGCCAGCAGCTTGGGTGTAGCGGGAGCGGATAATACGCAGTATTTT.

The V and J genes are TRBV28 and TRBJ2-3; 9 nucleotides align to TRBD1. The CDR3 covers 18 residues. Trimming took 3 bases from V and 0 from J; bases not matched to a gene: 10. Germline CDR1 reads MDHEN; CDR2 reads SYDVKM. The CDR3 DNA follows: TGTGCCAGCAGTTTCCTCGGGACAGGGAGTTCTAGCACAGATACGCAGTATTTT. Its translation: CASSFLGTGSSSTDTQYF.